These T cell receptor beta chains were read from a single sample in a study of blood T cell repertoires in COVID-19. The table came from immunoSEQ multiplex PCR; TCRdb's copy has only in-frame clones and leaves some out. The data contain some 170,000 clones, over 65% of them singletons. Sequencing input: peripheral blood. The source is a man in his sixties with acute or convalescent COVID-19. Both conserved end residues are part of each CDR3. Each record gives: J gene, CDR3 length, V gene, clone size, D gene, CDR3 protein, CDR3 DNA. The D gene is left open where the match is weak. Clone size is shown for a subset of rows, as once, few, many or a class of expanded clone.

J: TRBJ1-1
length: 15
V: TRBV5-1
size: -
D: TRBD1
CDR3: CASSLWTGQNTEAFF
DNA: TGCGCCAGCAGCTTGTGGACAGGACAGAACACTGAAGCTTTCTTT

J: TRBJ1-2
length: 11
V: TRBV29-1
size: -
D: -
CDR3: CSVGGDYGYTF
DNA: TGCAGCGTTGGCGGGGACTATGGCTACACCTTC

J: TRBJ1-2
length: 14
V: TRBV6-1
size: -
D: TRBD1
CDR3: CASSENRGGYGYTF
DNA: TGTGCCAGCAGTGAAAACAGGGGTGGGTATGGCTACACCTTC

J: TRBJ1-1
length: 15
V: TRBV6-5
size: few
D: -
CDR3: CASSYSIWRGTEAFF
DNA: TGTGCCAGCAGTTACTCGATATGGAGGGGCACTGAAGCTTTCTTT

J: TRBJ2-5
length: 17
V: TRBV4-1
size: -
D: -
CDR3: CASSQGGRGVRAETQYF
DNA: TGCGCCAGCAGCCAAGGGGGCAGGGGGGTGAGGGCCGAGACCCAGTACTTC

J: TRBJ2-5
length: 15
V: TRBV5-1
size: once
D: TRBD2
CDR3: CASSSTSGGAETQYF
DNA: TGCGCCAGCAGCTCTACTAGCGGGGGGGCCGAGACCCAGTACTTC

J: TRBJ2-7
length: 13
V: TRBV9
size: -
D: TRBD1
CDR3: CASSAGQGAEQYF
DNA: TGTGCCAGCAGCGCTGGACAGGGGGCCGAGCAGTACTTC

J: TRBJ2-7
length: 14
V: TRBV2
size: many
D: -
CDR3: CASSERDNLYEQYF
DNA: TGTGCCAGCAGTGAACGGGACAATCTCTACGAGCAGTACTTC

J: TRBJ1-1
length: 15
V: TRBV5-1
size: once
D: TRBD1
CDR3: CASSPPQGTNTEAFF
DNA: TGCGCCAGCAGCCCTCCACAGGGGACGAACACTGAAGCTTTCTTT

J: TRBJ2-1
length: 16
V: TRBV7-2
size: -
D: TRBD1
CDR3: CASSVNPGTESNEQFF
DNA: TGTGCCAGCAGCGTGAATCCCGGGACAGAGAGCAATGAGCAGTTCTTC

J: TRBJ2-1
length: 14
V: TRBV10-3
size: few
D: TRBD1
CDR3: CAISDTGQGGEQFF
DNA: TGTGCCATCAGTGATACGGGACAGGGAGGTGAGCAGTTCTTC

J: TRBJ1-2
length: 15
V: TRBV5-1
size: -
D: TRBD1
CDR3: CASSLEIGTGDGYTF
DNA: TGCGCCAGCAGCTTGGAAATCGGGACAGGGGACGGCTACACCTTC

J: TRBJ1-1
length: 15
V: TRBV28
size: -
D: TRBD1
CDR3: CASSSIGQGNTEAFF
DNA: TGTGCCAGCAGTTCAATTGGACAGGGGAACACTGAAGCTTTCTTT

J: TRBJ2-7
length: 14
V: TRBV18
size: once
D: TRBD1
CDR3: CASSPPGQTYEQYF
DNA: TGTGCCAGCTCACCACCGGGACAGACCTACGAGCAGTACTTC

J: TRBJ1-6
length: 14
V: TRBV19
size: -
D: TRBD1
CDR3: CASSPTGGNSPLHF
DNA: TGTGCCAGTAGCCCTACAGGGGGGAATTCACCCCTCCACTTT

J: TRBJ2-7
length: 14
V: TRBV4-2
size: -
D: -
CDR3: CASSQQVESYEQYF
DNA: TGTGCCAGCAGCCAACAGGTCGAGTCCTACGAGCAGTACTTC

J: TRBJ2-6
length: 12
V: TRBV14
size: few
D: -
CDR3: CASSLNTNVLTF
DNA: TGTGCCAGCAGCCTAAACACCAACGTCCTGACTTTC

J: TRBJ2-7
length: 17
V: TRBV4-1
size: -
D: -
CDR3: CASSQVGSLAGLYEQYF
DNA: TGCGCCAGCAGCCAAGTGGGCTCGTTGGCAGGCCTCTACGAGCAGTACTTC

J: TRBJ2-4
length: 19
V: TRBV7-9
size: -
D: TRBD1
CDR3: CASSLSMGQGTLAKNIQYF
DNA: TGTGCCAGCAGCTTAAGTATGGGACAGGGAACGTTGGCCAAAAACATTCAGTACTTC

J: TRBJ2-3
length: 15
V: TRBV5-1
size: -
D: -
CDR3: CASSLGQGWADTQYF
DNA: TGCGCCAGCAGCTTGGGGCAGGGATGGGCAGATACGCAGTATTTT

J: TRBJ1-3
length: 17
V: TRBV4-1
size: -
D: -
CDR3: CASSQVQGLSSGNTIYF
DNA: TGCGCCAGCAGCCAAGTTCAGGGACTTTCCTCTGGAAACACCATATATTTT

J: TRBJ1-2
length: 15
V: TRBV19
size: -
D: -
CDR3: CASSVLQQGVYGYTF
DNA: TGTGCCAGTAGTGTCCTCCAACAGGGTGTCTATGGCTACACCTTC

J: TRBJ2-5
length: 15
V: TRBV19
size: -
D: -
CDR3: CASSIGGQTQETQYF
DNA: TGTGCCAGTAGTATAGGGGGCCAGACCCAAGAGACCCAGTACTTC

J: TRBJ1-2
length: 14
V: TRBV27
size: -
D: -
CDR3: CASSSLTGSGGYTF
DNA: TGTGCCAGCAGTTCCCTGACGGGGTCGGGTGGCTACACCTTC